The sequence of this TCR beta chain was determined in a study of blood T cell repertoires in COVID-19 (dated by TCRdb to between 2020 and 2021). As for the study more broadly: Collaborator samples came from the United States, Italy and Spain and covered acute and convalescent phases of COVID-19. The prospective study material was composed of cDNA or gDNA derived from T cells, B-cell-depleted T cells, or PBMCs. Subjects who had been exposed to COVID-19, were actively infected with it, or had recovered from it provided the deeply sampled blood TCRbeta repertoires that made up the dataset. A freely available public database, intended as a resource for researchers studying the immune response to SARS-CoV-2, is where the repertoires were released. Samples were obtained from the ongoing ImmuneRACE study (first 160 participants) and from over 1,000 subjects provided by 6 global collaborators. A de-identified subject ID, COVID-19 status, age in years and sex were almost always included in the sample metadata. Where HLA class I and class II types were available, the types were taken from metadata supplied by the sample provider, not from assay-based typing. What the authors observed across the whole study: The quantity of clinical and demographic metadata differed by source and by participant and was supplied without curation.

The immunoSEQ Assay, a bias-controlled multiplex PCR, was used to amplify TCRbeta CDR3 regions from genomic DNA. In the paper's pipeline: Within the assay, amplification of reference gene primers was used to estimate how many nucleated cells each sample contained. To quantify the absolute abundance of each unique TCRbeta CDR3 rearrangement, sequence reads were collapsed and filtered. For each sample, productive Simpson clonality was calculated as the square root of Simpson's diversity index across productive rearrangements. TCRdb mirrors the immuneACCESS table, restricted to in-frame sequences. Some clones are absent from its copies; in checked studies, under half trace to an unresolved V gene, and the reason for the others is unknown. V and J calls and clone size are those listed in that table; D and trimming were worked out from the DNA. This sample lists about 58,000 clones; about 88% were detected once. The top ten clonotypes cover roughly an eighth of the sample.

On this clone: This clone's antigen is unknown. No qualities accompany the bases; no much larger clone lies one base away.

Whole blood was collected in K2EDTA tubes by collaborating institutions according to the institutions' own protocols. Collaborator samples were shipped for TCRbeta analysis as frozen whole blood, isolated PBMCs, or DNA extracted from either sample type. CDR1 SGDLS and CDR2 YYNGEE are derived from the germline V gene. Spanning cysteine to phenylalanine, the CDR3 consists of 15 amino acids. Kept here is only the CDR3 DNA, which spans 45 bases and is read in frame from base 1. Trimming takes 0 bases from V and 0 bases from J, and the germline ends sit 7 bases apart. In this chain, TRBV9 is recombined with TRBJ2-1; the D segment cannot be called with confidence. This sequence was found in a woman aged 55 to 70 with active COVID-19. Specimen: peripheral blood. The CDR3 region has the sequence CASSVGRGSYNEQFF. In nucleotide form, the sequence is TGTGCCAGCAGCGTAGGACGCGGCTCCTACAATGAGCAGTTCTTC. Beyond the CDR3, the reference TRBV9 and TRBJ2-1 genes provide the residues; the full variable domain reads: DSGVTQTPKHLITATGQRVTLRCSPRSGDLSVYWYQQSLDQGLQFLIQYYNGEERAKGNILERFSAQQFPDLHSELNLSSLELGDSALYFCASSVGRGSYNEQFFGPGTRLTVL.